The rows below give T cell receptor beta chains drawn from one sample of a study of T-cell memory formation after mild COVID-19. MiXCR, run by TCRdb on the 5' RACE reads, gives a single entry per CDR3 protein. This table has about 470,000 distinct CDR3 sequences, around a quarter appearing once. Source material: PBMCs or a T cell subset sorted from them (not recorded which). The receptors were sampled from an adult woman who had mild COVID-19 (a few samples of this study predate the infection). Cell type and time point are not known. Each CDR3 is given with its conserved first and last residue. The D gene is left open where the match is weak. The size field is filled for only some rows; it gives once, few, many or a size class.

j_call v_call d_call clone_size cdr3_nt cdr3_aa
TRBJ1-3 TRBV7-6 . . TGTGCCAGCAGCTCCTACGGGCTGAGGGGGACCATATATTTT CASSSYGLRGTIYF
TRBJ2-7 TRBV20-1 TRBD2 . TGCAGTGCTAGAGGCGGGACTAGCGGGTCCTACGAGCAGTACTTC CSARGGTSGSYEQYF
TRBJ2-3 TRBV6-2/TRBV6-3 . . TGTGCCAGCGCTGACGGCGATACGCAGTATTTT CASADGDTQYF
TRBJ1-5 TRBV6-1 TRBD1 . TGTGCCAGCACCGAAGGGGGCTATAGCAATCAGCCCCAGCATTTT CASTEGGYSNQPQHF
TRBJ2-3 TRBV9 . few TGTGCCAGCAGCGTAATTATTGCCGATACGCAGTATTTT CASSVIIADTQYF
TRBJ2-5 TRBV6-2/TRBV6-3 TRBD2 once TGTGCCAGCAGTTTCACACTCCGACAAAGTAGCGGGAGTCGTCAGTACTTC CASSFTLRQSSGSRQYF
TRBJ1-2 TRBV5-4 . many TGTGCCAGCAGCTCCGCCAGTGCCCTTGACGGTGGTGGCTACACCTTC CASSSASALDGGGYTF
TRBJ2-1 TRBV12-3/TRBV12-4 . . TGTGCCAGCAGCCCCACGCAGGGCTCACCCCGGGGCAGTGAGCAGTTCTTC CASSPTQGSPRGSEQFF
TRBJ2-5 TRBV20-1 TRBD2 few TGCAGTGCTAGAGCCCCGACTAGCGGACAAGAGACCCAGTACTTC CSARAPTSGQETQYF
TRBJ1-5 TRBV3-1 . few TGTGCCAGCAGCCAAGGGGGGGCTCAGCCCCAGCATTTT CASSQGGAQPQHF
TRBJ2-1 TRBV19 TRBD2 few TGTGCCAGTAGTATAAGGACTAGCAACAATGAGCAGTTCTTC CASSIRTSNNEQFF
TRBJ1-1 TRBV7-6 . few TGTGCCAGCAGCTTAGCGTCGGACCTAAACACTGAAGCTTTCTTT CASSLASDLNTEAFF
TRBJ1-2 TRBV6-5 . . TGTGCCAGCTGTGGGGTTAACTATGGCTACACCTTC CASCGVNYGYTF
TRBJ1-2 TRBV4-2 . . TGTGCCAGCAGCCATCCTGATTCCTATGGCTACACCTTC CASSHPDSYGYTF
TRBJ2-7 TRBV4-3 . . TGCGCCAGCAGCCAAGCGGACTCGAGCTCCTACGAGCAGTACTTC CASSQADSSSYEQYF
TRBJ2-1 TRBV12-3/TRBV12-4 . . TGTGCCAGCAGTCAAGGGCACCTAAATGAGCAGTTCTTC CASSQGHLNEQFF
TRBJ2-7 TRBV12-3/TRBV12-4 . . TGTGCCAGCAGTTTACTACCTCCAGGATTGTACGAGCAGTACTTC CASSLLPPGLYEQYF
TRBJ1-2 TRBV7-9 . few TGTGCCAGCGAGGCTTACTATGGCTACACCTTC CASEAYYGYTF
TRBJ2-7 TRBV15 TRBD2 few TGTGCCACCAGCAGGCATACTAGCGGCTACGAGCAGTACTTC CATSRHTSGYEQYF
TRBJ2-5 TRBV6-4 TRBD2 many TGTGCCAGCAGCGAGGGGACTAGCGGCCAAGAGACCCAGTACTTC CASSEGTSGQETQYF
TRBJ2-7 TRBV2 . . TGTGCCAGCTCCCAAGACAGCATCTACGAGCAGTACTTC CASSQDSIYEQYF
TRBJ1-1 TRBV20-1 . . TGCAGTGCCCGAGGGAGGTACGCTGAAGCTTTCTTT CSARGRYAEAFF
TRBJ2-1 TRBV11-3 TRBD1 few TGTGCCAGCAGCTTACCGGGACAGGGATACAATGAGCAGTTCTTC CASSLPGQGYNEQFF
TRBJ2-1 TRBV19 TRBD1 few TGTGCCAGTAGTAAAATAGTTAAGGGGGCTTTGTGGAATGAGCAGTTCTTC CASSKIVKGALWNEQFF
TRBJ2-7 TRBV3-1 . few TGTGCCAGCAGCCCACAATCGGGGGGCTGGGAGCAGTACTTC CASSPQSGGWEQYF
TRBJ2-7 TRBV6-5 TRBD1 few TGTGCCAGCAGTTACTCTGGGACAGCCCCCTACGAGCAGTACTTC CASSYSGTAPYEQYF
TRBJ2-4 TRBV7-6 . few TGTGCCAGCAGCCCGGGACACGGGCTCATTCAGTACTTC CASSPGHGLIQYF
TRBJ2-1 TRBV7-9 . once TGTGCCAGCAGCCATGCTAGTGGGGGGTACGAAGGTGAGCAGTTCTTC CASSHASGGYEGEQFF
TRBJ1-6 TRBV7-9 TRBD1 . TGTGCCAGCAGCTTAGTTGCCGGGACAGGGCATAATTCACCCCTCCACTTT CASSLVAGTGHNSPLHF
TRBJ2-1 TRBV18 TRBD2 . TGTGCCAGCTCACCTGTTCGTACCAGCGGGACTCCTACATACAATGAGCAGTTCTTC CASSPVRTSGTPTYNEQFF
TRBJ2-1 TRBV23-1 . . TGCGCCAGCAGTCAATCGGCCCCCACCGGGGCAGGGGTCTGCTCAGAGCAGTTCTTC CASSQSAPTGAGVCSEQFF
TRBJ1-1 TRBV6-5 . few TGTGCCAGCAGTTACGGACCCGCTCGGGGTGAAGCTTTCTTT CASSYGPARGEAFF
TRBJ1-4 TRBV12-3/TRBV12-4 . many TGTGCCAGCATGGTGGGTCGGGATGAAAAACTGTTTTTT CASMVGRDEKLFF
TRBJ2-3 TRBV15 . . TGTGCCACCAGCAGAGATATAGCGGATACGCAGTATTTT CATSRDIADTQYF
TRBJ2-2 TRBV5-1 TRBD1 . TGCGCCAGCAGCCCTGGGACAGTCACCGGGGAGCTGTTTTTT CASSPGTVTGELFF
TRBJ2-3 TRBV2 TRBD1 . TGTGCCAGCACCCAGGGGGCGATGGGTACGCAGTATTTT CASTQGAMGTQYF
TRBJ2-1 TRBV4-1 . few TGCGCCAGCAGCCAAGTGTTGACAGATTACAATGAGCAGTTCTTC CASSQVLTDYNEQFF
TRBJ2-2 TRBV20-1 TRBD2 few TGCAGTGCTGGGACTAGCGGGAGTTATACCGGGGAGCTGTTTTTT CSAGTSGSYTGELFF
TRBJ2-3 TRBV24-1 TRBD1 few TGTGCCGTCGGACAGGGGAGGACAGATACGCAGTATTTT CAVGQGRTDTQYF